This is a list of T cell receptor beta chains from one sample in a study of T cells in Graves' hyperthyroidism and ophthalmopathy. TCRdb re-called the multiplex PCR reads through MiXCR, storing one row per CDR3 protein. The sample consists of roughly 650,000 distinct CDR3 sequences, roughly 16% of them appearing once. Specimen: blood. These receptors all come from a woman in her 40s with Graves' ophthalmopathy. CDR3s include the opening cysteine and the closing phenylalanine or tryptophan. A D gene is named only where the DNA matches it firmly. Clone size appears in some rows only: once, few, many, or a class for an expanded clone.

D: .
size: .
J: TRBJ1-4
V: TRBV6-1
CDR3: CASSPYLAANEKLFF
DNA: TGTGCCAGCAGTCCGTACTTGGCGGCTAATGAAAAACTGTTTTTT

D: TRBD1
size: many
J: TRBJ2-3
V: TRBV5-1
CDR3: CASSFPPSGQGSAGTDTQYF
DNA: TGCGCCAGCAGCTTTCCCCCATCGGGACAGGGATCGGCTGGAACAGATACGCAGTATTTT

D: .
size: many
J: TRBJ2-5
V: TRBV7-6
CDR3: CASSLGGVAQYF
DNA: TGTGCCAGCAGCTTAGGAGGGGTGGCCCAGTACTTC

D: TRBD1
size: .
J: TRBJ1-2
V: TRBV7-2
CDR3: CASSFQGAGGGYTF
DNA: TGTGCCAGCAGCTTCCAGGGGGCCGGAGGTGGCTACACCTTC

D: TRBD2
size: few
J: TRBJ2-1
V: TRBV6-2/TRBV6-3
CDR3: CATYPQRGGLSSYNEQFF
DNA: TGTGCCACCTACCCCCAGCGGGGGGGCCTTAGCTCCTACAATGAGCAGTTCTTC

D: .
size: .
J: TRBJ1-1
V: TRBV5-1
CDR3: CASSEHMNTEAFF
DNA: TGCGCCAGCAGCGAACACATGAACACTGAAGCTTTCTTT

D: .
size: many
J: TRBJ2-5
V: TRBV12-3/TRBV12-4
CDR3: CASSGGPTQETQYF
DNA: TGTGCCAGCAGCGGGGGACCCACACAAGAGACCCAGTACTTC

D: .
size: many
J: TRBJ2-1
V: TRBV5-1
CDR3: CASSSRAVGNEQFF
DNA: TGCGCCAGCAGCTCCCGGGCGGTGGGCAATGAGCAGTTCTTC

D: TRBD1
size: many
J: TRBJ1-5
V: TRBV5-1
CDR3: CASSPTPRTGGTDQPQHF
DNA: TGCGCCAGCAGCCCGACACCCCGCACAGGGGGCACTGATCAGCCCCAGCATTTT

D: .
size: many
J: TRBJ1-4
V: TRBV6-5
CDR3: CASSYSYGEKLFF
DNA: TGTGCCAGCAGTTACTCTTACGGAGAAAAACTGTTTTTT

D: TRBD1
size: .
J: TRBJ1-5
V: TRBV12-3/TRBV12-4
CDR3: CASRRGGLQPQHF
DNA: TGTGCCAGCAGACGAGGGGGCCTGCAGCCCCAGCATTTT

D: .
size: .
J: TRBJ2-1
V: TRBV20-1
CDR3: CSARVPDRYNEQFF
DNA: TGCAGTGCTAGGGTTCCCGACAGATACAATGAGCAGTTCTTC

D: .
size: many
J: TRBJ1-2
V: TRBV10-2
CDR3: CASNGPSLSGNYGYTF
DNA: TGCGCCAGCAATGGACCATCCTTAAGTGGCAACTATGGCTACACCTTC

D: TRBD2
size: .
J: TRBJ2-7
V: TRBV6-5
CDR3: CASSYGLAGGPGEQYF
DNA: TGTGCCAGCAGTTACGGGCTAGCGGGAGGGCCGGGCGAGCAGTACTTC

D: .
size: many
J: TRBJ1-1
V: TRBV2
CDR3: CASSDLDIPTEAFF
DNA: TGTGCCAGCAGTGATCTTGACATCCCTACTGAAGCTTTCTTT

D: TRBD2
size: many
J: TRBJ2-5
V: TRBV7-9
CDR3: CASSRGGETQYF
DNA: TGTGCCAGCAGCCGGGGGGGAGAGACCCAGTACTTC

D: TRBD2
size: .
J: TRBJ2-5
V: TRBV12-3/TRBV12-4
CDR3: CASSPLSGRVETQYF
DNA: TGTGCCAGCAGTCCCTTGAGCGGGAGGGTTGAGACCCAGTACTTC

D: .
size: many
J: TRBJ2-5
V: TRBV7-6
CDR3: CASSSQRQETQYF
DNA: TGTGCCAGCAGCTCGCAAAGGCAAGAGACCCAGTACTTC

D: .
size: many
J: TRBJ1-1
V: TRBV30
CDR3: CAWIFGAGGGTEAFF
DNA: .

D: .
size: many
J: TRBJ2-3
V: TRBV12-3/TRBV12-4
CDR3: CASKEGATNTQYF
DNA: TGTGCCAGCAAAGAGGGCGCGACCAATACGCAGTATTTT

D: TRBD1
size: many
J: TRBJ1-1
V: TRBV5-6
CDR3: CASSRIDRENTEAFF
DNA: TGTGCCAGCAGCCGTATTGACAGGGAGAACACTGAAGCTTTCTTT

D: .
size: few
J: TRBJ1-3
V: TRBV29-1
CDR3: CSVEEGEAGGTIYF
DNA: TGCAGCGTTGAAGAGGGGGAGGCCGGAGGCACCATATATTTT

D: .
size: many
J: TRBJ2-4
V: TRBV28
CDR3: CASSPGEGGAKNIQYF
DNA: TGTGCCAGCAGCCCCGGCGAGGGGGGGGCCAAAAACATTCAGTACTTC

D: TRBD2
size: .
J: TRBJ2-1
V: TRBV28
CDR3: CASSLLAGAQGNEQFF
DNA: TGTGCCAGCAGTTTATTAGCGGGAGCCCAGGGGAATGAGCAGTTCTTC